One sample yielded the 30 T cell receptor beta chains listed below, sequenced in a study of shared clonotypes between healthy human individuals. Produced via immunoSEQ multiplex PCR; TCRdb's table is partial and in-frame only. The top ten hold 1.2% of the sample, which has about 1,900,000 clones, about 95% seen once. Naive CD8 cells were CD45RO-negative, positively selected for CCR7, excluding terminally differentiated effector memory CD45RA+ cells. The material sequenced was naive CD8+ T cells sorted from blood. These receptors came from a man younger than 35 in good health.

This clone was seen only once. V usage is TRBV30 and J usage is TRBJ1-1; D remains unclear. The germline V gene has CDR1 GTSNPN and CDR2 SVGIG (reference sequence). The V end lost 3 bases, the J end lost 1 base, and 9 bases lay between the germline ends. This CDR3 contains 13 residues. CDR3 loop: CAWSLLENTEAFF. CDR3 nucleotide sequence: TGTGCCTGGAGCCTTTTGGAGAACACTGAAGCTTTCTTT.

The chain carries TRBV11-2 and TRBJ2-3, with no clear D. The germline V gene has CDR1 SGHAT and CDR2 FQNNGV. The CDR3 is 14 amino acids. V lost 3 bases and J 4 bases, leaving 11 bases between the germline ends. The CDR3: CASSLVEHADTQYF. In DNA, the CDR3 is TGTGCCAGCAGCTTGGTCGAACACGCAGATACGCAGTATTTT.

The gene calls are TRBV19 and TRBJ2-7; 7 nucleotides agree with TRBD2. This CDR3 comprises 17 residues. Germline CDR1 is LNHDA and CDR2 is SQIVND (reference sequence). V was pared by 5 bases and J by 7 bases, with 20 bases of the junction left unmatched. CDR3 protein: CASSDLGTIPNRGEQYF. CDR3 coding DNA: TGTGCCAGTAGTGACCTAGGGACTATTCCTAACCGGGGGGAGCAGTACTTC. Supplemented by reference TRBV19 and TRBJ2-7, the full variable domain reads DGGITQSPKYLFRKEGQNVTLSCEQNLNHDAMYWYRQDPGQGLRLIYYSQIVNDFQKGDIAEGYSVSREKKESFPLTVTSAQKNPTAFYLCASSDLGTIPNRGEQYFGPGTRLTVT.

This rearrangement joins TRBV28 to TRBJ2-7, with a possible D match to TRBD2 (5 bases). Germline V gene data show CDR1 as MDHEN and CDR2 as SYDVKM. Trimming cost V 4 bases and J 0 bases, with 13 bases left between them. The CDR3 contains 15 residues. CDR3 DNA: TGTGCCAGCAGTTCCCCTCGGGATGTCTCCTACGAGCAGTACTTC. Its translation: CASSSPRDVSYEQYF.

The gene calls are TRBV6-5 and TRBJ2-7; the match to TRBD2 covers 10 bases. This CDR3 comprises 16 residues. CDR1 is MNHEY, CDR2 SVGAGI, per germline. Trimming removed 0 bases from V and 4 bases from J; junction bases left unmatched: 6. The DNA for the CDR3 is TGTGCCAGCAGTTACTCGAATAGCGGGGGGTTGTACGAGCAGTACTTC. It is translated as CASSYSNSGGLYEQYF.

This sequence joins TRBV6-6 and TRBJ2-7, with D tentatively TRBD2 (6 bases). CDR1 and CDR2 from the germline V gene are MNHNY and SVGAGI (reference sequence). V was pared by 7 bases and J by 5 bases, with 12 bases between. The CDR3 contains 12 residues. This CDR3 is CASNRGSHEQYF. The DNA for the CDR3 is TGTGCCAGCAACCGGGGGAGCCACGAGCAGTACTTC.

The chain is built from TRBV28 and TRBJ1-1; 8 bases align to TRBD1. Germline values: CDR1 MDHEN, CDR2 SYDVKM. The V gene end was trimmed by 5 bases and the J gene end by 0 bases; junction bases not matched to a gene: 8. The CDR3 runs to 16 residues. This chain's CDR3 is CASSPTGVPMNTEAFF. CDR3 sequence (DNA): TGTGCCAGCAGTCCGACAGGGGTGCCAATGAACACTGAAGCTTTCTTT.

The rearrangement links TRBV5-1 to TRBJ1-1; D call uncertain. There are 16 residues in the CDR3. CDR1 SGHRS and CDR2 YFSETQ come from the germline V gene. Trimming shortened V by 3 bases and J by 0 bases, and 15 bases separated the two germline ends. DNA for the CDR3: TGCGCCAGCAGCTCTGACCCAGACTTTATGAACACTGAAGCTTTCTTT. This codes for CASSSDPDFMNTEAFF. Full variable domain (outside the CDR3, taken from reference TRBV5-1 and TRBJ1-1): KAGVTQTPRYLIKTRGQQVTLSCSPISGHRSVSWYQQTPGQGLQFLFEYFSETQRNKGNFPGRFSGRQFSNSRSEMNVSTLELGDSALYLCASSSDPDFMNTEAFFGQGTRLTVV.

The chain joins TRBV6-1 to TRBJ1-3; D is uncertain. The CDR3 totals 17 residues. V was trimmed by 4 bases and J by 3 bases, leaving 19 bases between them. Germline V gene sequence: CDR1 MNHNS, CDR2 SASEGT. This CDR3 reads CASSGPIPGGSGNTIYF. For the CDR3, the DNA is TGTGCCAGCAGTGGGCCCATCCCGGGTGGTAGTGGAAACACCATATATTTT.

V gene TRBV13 combines with J gene TRBJ1-2; a possible D gene is TRBD1 (5 bases). The CDR3 consists of 16 residues. Trimming shortened V by 5 bases and J by 2 bases, and 18 bases separated the two germline ends. From germline, CDR1 is PRHDT and CDR2 FYEKMQ (reference sequence). In nucleotides, the CDR3 is TGTGCCAGCAGCCCAGAGGGGCAGAGCCGCAACTATGGCTACACCTTC. It is translated as CASSPEGQSRNYGYTF.

V usage is TRBV7-9 and J usage is TRBJ1-5; 10 nucleotides line up with TRBD1. The CDR3 length is 16 residues. J gave up 2 bases and V 5 bases, and 6 bases lay outside the gene matches. Per the germline V gene, CDR1 is SEHNR and CDR2 is FQNEAQ (reference sequence). CDR3 coding DNA: TGTGCCAGCAGCATAGGGACAGGGGACGGCAATCAGCCCCAGCATTTT. This gives the protein CASSIGTGDGNQPQHF.

The table lists this clone with a count of one. The V and J genes are TRBV28 and TRBJ1-1, with 8 bases matching TRBD1. The V segment lost 2 bases and the J segment 5 bases; nucleotides outside the gene matches: 7. The CDR3 contains 15 residues. The V gene's germline CDR1 is MDHEN and CDR2 SYDVKM. In DNA form, the CDR3 reads TGTGCCAGCAGTTTAACAAAGACAGGGGCGACTGAAGCTTTCTTT. This encodes CASSLTKTGATEAFF. Filled out from reference TRBV28 and TRBJ1-1, the complete variable domain reads DVKVTQSSRYLVKRTGEKVFLECVQDMDHENMFWYRQDPGLGLRLIYFSYDVKMKEKGDIPEGYSVSREKKERFSLILESASTNQTSMYLCASSLTKTGATEAFFGQGTRLTVV.

The rearrangement uses TRBV6-5 and TRBJ1-5, with D uncertain. Germline values: CDR1 MNHEY, CDR2 SVGAGI. The V and J ends lost 6 bases and 2 bases respectively, with 8 bases between them. The CDR3 totals 13 residues. The CDR3 region is CASRGGGNQPQHF. The CDR3 DNA reads TGTGCCAGCAGAGGCGGAGGCAATCAGCCCCAGCATTTT.

The V gene is TRBV6-1, the J gene TRBJ2-7, with D possibly TRBD2 on 6 matching bases. This CDR3 region has 16 residues. V dropped 0 bases and J dropped 5 bases, with 17 bases sitting between them. Germline V lookup: CDR1 MNHNS, CDR2 SASEGT. CDR3 nucleotides: TGTGCCAGCAGTGAAGCGCGAAAGGGGAGGTTGGACGAGCAGTACTTC. Residues: CASSEARKGRLDEQYF.

This chain connects TRBV13 to TRBJ2-5; D may correspond to TRBD1 or TRBD2 (5 bases each). Between the trimmed V and J ends, which lost 3 bases and 1 base, there was a span of 15 bases. Germline V gives CDR1 PRHDT, CDR2 FYEKMQ (reference sequence). CDR3 length: 16 residues. The CDR3 spells CASSFYGTDLQETQYF. The CDR3 DNA reads as TGTGCCAGCAGCTTTTACGGGACGGACCTCCAAGAGACCCAGTACTTC.

The chain carries TRBV6-5 and TRBJ2-1, with D uncertain. Trimming took off 6 bases at V and 7 bases at J, with 7 bases between the two ends. This CDR3 is 11 amino acids long. Germline V gives CDR1 MNHEY, CDR2 SVGAGI. The CDR3 region has the DNA TGTGCCAGCAGGGATGGGAATGAGCAGTTCTTC. Translation gives CASRDGNEQFF.

CDR3 coding DNA: TGTGCCAGCGCCCGGGAGAACTGGCCGACGGATGAGCAGTTCTTC. Amino acids: CASARENWPTDEQFF. This chain links TRBV2 with TRBJ2-1; tentatively, D is TRBD2 (6 bases). This CDR3 is built from 15 residues. Per the germline V gene, CDR1 is SNHLY and CDR2 is FYNNEI. Trimming took 8 bases from V and 8 from J, leaving 22 bases between them.

The chain carries TRBV12-1 and TRBJ2-2; TRBD1 is taken as the D call from the table, unchecked against the DNA. TRBV12-1 has pseudogene status. The CDR3 is made up of 16 amino acids. The CDR3 spells CASSSGRTANTGELFF. The DNA of the CDR3 is TGTGCCAGCAGCTCCGGCCGGACAGCGAACACCGGGGAGCTGTTTTTT.

The chain is built from TRBV27 and TRBJ2-3; D is undetermined. Germline V gene sequence: CDR1 MNHEY, CDR2 SMNVEV (reference sequence). CDR3 length equals 13 residues. The V and J ends lost 0 bases and 6 bases respectively, with 7 bases between them. The CDR3 reads CASSLSFWDTQYF. The CDR3, as DNA: TGTGCCAGCAGTTTATCCTTCTGGGATACGCAGTATTTT.

The chain links TRBV7-9 to TRBJ1-1; tentative D call: TRBD1 (5 bases). Germline CDR1 and CDR2: SEHNR and FQNEAQ (reference sequence). V lost 1 base and J lost 10, with 10 bases in between. CDR3 length equals 12 residues. The CDR3 loop is CASSLGGGGAFF. As DNA, the CDR3 is TGTGCCAGCAGCTTAGGGGGCGGAGGAGCTTTCTTT.

The rearrangement links TRBV7-2 to TRBJ2-2; D possibly matches TRBD1 or TRBD2 (5 bases each). Germline loops: CDR1 SGHTA, CDR2 FQGNSA. The V end was cut by 1 base, the J end by 5 bases, with 11 bases between. CDR3 size: 15 residues. CDR3 protein: CASSLDGAGTGELFF. The CDR3 coding sequence is TGTGCCAGCAGCTTAGACGGGGCAGGGACCGGGGAGCTGTTTTTT.

CDR3 DNA sequence: TGCGCCAGCAGTGAGTCATTATCGGGTGAAGCTTTCTTT. Translating it yields CASSESLSGEAFF. The chain employs TRBV10-2 and TRBJ1-1, with D unclear. The CDR3 has 13 amino acids. Per germline, CDR1 WSHSY and CDR2 SAAADI. V dropped 0 bases and J dropped 7 bases, with 9 bases sitting between them.

The chain joins TRBV19 to TRBJ2-7, with D possibly matching TRBD1 (5 bases). The V end lost 6 bases, the J end lost 2 bases, and 17 bases lay between the germline ends. The CDR3 covers 15 residues. Germline-derived CDR1 and CDR2 are LNHDA and SQIVND (reference sequence). The CDR3 DNA reads TGTGCCAGTAGCTCCTACCACCAGGGCCCCTACGAGCAGTACTTC. Its translation: CASSSYHQGPYEQYF.

The chain is built from TRBV2 and TRBJ2-6; the D gene is possibly TRBD2 (5 bases). The CDR3 covers 18 residues. Trimming took 7 bases from V and 5 from J, leaving 24 bases between them. Germline V lookup: CDR1 SNHLY, CDR2 FYNNEI. The CDR3 coding sequence is TGTGCCAGCATGGGGTTTGAGGGTGTGGTAGGCTGGGCCAACGTCCTGACTTTC. Translating gives CASMGFEGVVGWANVLTF.

V usage is TRBV5-1 and J usage is TRBJ1-1; D is perhaps TRBD1 (5 bases). Trimming cost V 0 bases and J 7 bases, with 13 bases left between them. The V gene's germline CDR1 is SGHRS and CDR2 YFSETQ. This CDR3 is 14 amino acids long. The CDR3 spells CASSLEGWANEAFF. The CDR3 DNA reads as TGCGCCAGCAGCTTGGAGGGGTGGGCAAATGAAGCTTTCTTT.

This clone came up once. The chain links TRBV11-3 to TRBJ2-1; 10 bases match TRBD1. Trimming removed 4 bases from V and 6 bases from J; junction bases left unmatched: 6. This CDR3 contains 15 residues. From germline, CDR1 is SGHNT and CDR2 YENEEA. The CDR3 DNA sequence: TGTGCCAGCAGCTCTTCGGGACAGGGGCTCAATGAGCAGTTCTTC. This codes for CASSSSGQGLNEQFF.

This sequence joins TRBV5-6 and TRBJ2-5, with D perhaps TRBD1 (6 bases). The CDR3 is 16 amino acids. Germline V gives CDR1 SGHDT, CDR2 YYEEEE. Trimming removed 4 bases from V and 1 base from J, with 17 bases in between. The CDR3 spells CASSGDSTGFQETQYF. The CDR3 coding sequence is TGTGCCAGCAGCGGGGATTCTACAGGGTTCCAAGAGACCCAGTACTTC.

This chain uses TRBV5-1 with TRBJ1-4; D is perhaps TRBD1 (6 bases). With 0 bases removed from V and 3 bases from J, the gap between germline ends came to 9 bases. The CDR3 is 15 residues long. Germline CDR1 SGHRS, CDR2 YFSETQ. The CDR3 sequence: CASSLVGASNEKLFF. CDR3 sequence (DNA): TGCGCCAGCAGCTTGGTGGGGGCCTCTAATGAAAAACTGTTTTTT.

V is TRBV9 and J is TRBJ2-2; 12 positions agree with TRBD2. In germline, CDR1 is SGDLS, CDR2 YYNGEE. This CDR3 comprises 17 residues. After removal of 4 bases from V and 2 bases from J, the junction contained 6 bases not matched to a gene. CDR3 loop: CASSPRLAGENTGELFF. The CDR3 coding sequence is TGTGCCAGCAGCCCTCGACTAGCGGGGGAAAACACCGGGGAGCTGTTTTTT.

V is TRBV7-2 and J is TRBJ1-6; TRBD1 is a possible D gene (6 bases). V was shortened by 7 bases and J by 8 bases, with 15 bases between the two germline ends. The CDR3 totals 14 residues. Germline V gene lookup returns CDR1 SGHTA and CDR2 FQGNSA. CDR3 DNA: TGTGCCAGCACCAAACAGGGCGATTATTCACCCCTCCACTTT. This sequence encodes CASTKQGDYSPLHF.